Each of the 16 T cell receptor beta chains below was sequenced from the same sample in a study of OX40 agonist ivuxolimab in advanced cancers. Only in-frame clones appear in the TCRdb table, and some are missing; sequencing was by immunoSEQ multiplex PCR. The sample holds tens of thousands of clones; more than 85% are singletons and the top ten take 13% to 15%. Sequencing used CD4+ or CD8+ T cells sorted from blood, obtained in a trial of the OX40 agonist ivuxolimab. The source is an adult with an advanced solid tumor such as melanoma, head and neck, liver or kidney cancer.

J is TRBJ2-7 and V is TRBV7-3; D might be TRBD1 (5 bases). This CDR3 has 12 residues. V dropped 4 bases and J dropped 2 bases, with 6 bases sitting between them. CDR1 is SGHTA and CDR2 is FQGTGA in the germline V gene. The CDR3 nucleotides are TGTGCCAGCAGCTCAGGGCCCTACGAGCAGTACTTC. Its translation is CASSSGPYEQYF.

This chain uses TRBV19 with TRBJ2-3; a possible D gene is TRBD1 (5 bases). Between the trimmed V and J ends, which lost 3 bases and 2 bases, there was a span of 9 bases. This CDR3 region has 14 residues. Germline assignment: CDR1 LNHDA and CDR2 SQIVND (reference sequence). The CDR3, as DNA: TGTGCCAGTAGTATGGGGCAGGACACAGATACGCAGTATTTT. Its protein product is CASSMGQDTDTQYF.

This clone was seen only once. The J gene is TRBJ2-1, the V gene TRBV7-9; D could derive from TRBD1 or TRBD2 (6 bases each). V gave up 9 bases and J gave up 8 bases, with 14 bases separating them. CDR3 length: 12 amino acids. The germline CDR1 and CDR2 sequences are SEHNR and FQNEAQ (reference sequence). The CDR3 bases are TGTGCCAGTCCGAAGGAGGGGGATGAGCAGTTCTTC. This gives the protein CASPKEGDEQFF.

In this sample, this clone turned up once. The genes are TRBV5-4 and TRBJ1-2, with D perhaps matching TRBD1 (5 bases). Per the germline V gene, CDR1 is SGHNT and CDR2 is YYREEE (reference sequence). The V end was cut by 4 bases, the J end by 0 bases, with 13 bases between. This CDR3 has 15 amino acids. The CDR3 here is CASSPLGTANYGYTF. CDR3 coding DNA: TGTGCCAGCAGCCCCCTGGGGACCGCTAACTATGGCTACACCTTC.

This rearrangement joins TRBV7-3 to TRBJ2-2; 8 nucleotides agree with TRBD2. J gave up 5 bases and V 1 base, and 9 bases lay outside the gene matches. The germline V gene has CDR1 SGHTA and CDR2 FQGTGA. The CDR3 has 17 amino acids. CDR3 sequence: CASSLSGLAGGTGELFF. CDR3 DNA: TGTGCCAGCAGCTTAAGCGGCCTAGCGGGCGGGACCGGGGAGCTGTTTTTT. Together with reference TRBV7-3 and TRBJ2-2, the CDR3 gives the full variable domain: GAGVSQTPSNKVTEKGKYVELRCDPISGHTALYWYRQSLGQGPEFLIYFQGTGAADDSGLPNDRFFAVRPEGSVSTLKIQRTERGDSAVYLCASSLSGLAGGTGELFFGEGSRLTVL.

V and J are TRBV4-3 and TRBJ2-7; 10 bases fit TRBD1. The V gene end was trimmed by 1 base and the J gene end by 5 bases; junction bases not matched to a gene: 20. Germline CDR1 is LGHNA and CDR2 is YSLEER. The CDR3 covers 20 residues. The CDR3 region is CASSQGPGTGVGGSKNEQYF. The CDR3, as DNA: TGCGCCAGCAGCCAAGGCCCTGGGACAGGGGTTGGGGGCAGTAAGAACGAGCAGTACTTC.

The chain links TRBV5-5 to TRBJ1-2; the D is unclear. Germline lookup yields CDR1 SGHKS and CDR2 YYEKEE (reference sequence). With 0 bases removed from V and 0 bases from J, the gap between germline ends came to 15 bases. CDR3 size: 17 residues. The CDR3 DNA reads TGTGCCAGCAGCTTGGCTCCCTCGCCGCTTCCTAACTATGGCTACACCTTC. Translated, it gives CASSLAPSPLPNYGYTF.

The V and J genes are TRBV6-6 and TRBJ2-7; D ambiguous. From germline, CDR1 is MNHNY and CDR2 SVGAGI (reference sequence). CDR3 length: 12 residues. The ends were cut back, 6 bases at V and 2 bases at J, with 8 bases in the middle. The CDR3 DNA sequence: TGTGCCAGCAGCCGGGCCCCCTACGAGCAGTACTTC. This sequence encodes CASSRAPYEQYF.

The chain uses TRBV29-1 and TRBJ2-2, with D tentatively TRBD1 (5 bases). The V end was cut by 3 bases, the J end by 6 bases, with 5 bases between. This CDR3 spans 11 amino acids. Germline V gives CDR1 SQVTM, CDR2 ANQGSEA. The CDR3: CSVEGPGELFF. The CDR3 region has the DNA TGCAGCGTTGAGGGGCCCGGGGAGCTGTTTTTT.

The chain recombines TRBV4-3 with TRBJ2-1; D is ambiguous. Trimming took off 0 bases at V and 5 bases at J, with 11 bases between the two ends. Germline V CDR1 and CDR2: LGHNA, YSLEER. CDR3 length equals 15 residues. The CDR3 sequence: CASSQDGVRHNEQFF. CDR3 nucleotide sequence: TGCGCCAGCAGCCAAGATGGGGTCCGTCACAATGAGCAGTTCTTC.

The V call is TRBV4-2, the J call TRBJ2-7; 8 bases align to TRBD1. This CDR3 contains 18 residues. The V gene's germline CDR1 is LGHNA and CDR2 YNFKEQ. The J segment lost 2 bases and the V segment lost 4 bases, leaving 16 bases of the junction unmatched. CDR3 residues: CASSPEVQGASLTYEQYF. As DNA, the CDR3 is TGTGCCAGCAGCCCTGAGGTTCAGGGGGCCTCATTAACCTACGAGCAGTACTTC.

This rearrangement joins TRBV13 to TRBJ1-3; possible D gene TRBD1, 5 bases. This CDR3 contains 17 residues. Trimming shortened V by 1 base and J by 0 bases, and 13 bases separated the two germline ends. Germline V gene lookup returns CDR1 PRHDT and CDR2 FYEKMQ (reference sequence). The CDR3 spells CASSLVGTLGSGNTIYF. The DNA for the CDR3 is TGTGCCAGCAGCTTAGTAGGGACCCTCGGCTCTGGAAACACCATATATTTT.

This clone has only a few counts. In DNA form, the CDR3 reads TGTGCCAGCAGCTTGTGGGTTGACACTGAAGCTTTCTTT. Residues: CASSLWVDTEAFF. The rearrangement joins TRBV5-4 to TRBJ1-1; D not resolved. Germline V gene data show CDR1 as SGHNT and CDR2 as YYREEE (reference sequence). Between the trimmed V and J ends, which lost 1 base and 3 bases, there was a span of 7 bases. This CDR3 is 13 amino acids long. Full variable domain (outside the CDR3, taken from reference TRBV5-4 and TRBJ1-1): ETGVTQSPTHLIKTRGQQVTLRCSSQSGHNTVSWYQQALGQGPQFIFQYYREEENGRGNFPPRFSGLQFPNYSSELNVNALELDDSALYLCASSLWVDTEAFFGQGTRLTVV.

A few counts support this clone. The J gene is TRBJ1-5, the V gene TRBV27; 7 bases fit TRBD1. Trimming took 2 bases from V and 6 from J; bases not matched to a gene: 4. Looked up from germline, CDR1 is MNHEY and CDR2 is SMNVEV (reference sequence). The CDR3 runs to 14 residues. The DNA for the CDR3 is TGTGCCAGCAGTTTACAGGGGGGCGGTCAGCCCCAGCATTTT. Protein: CASSLQGGGQPQHF.

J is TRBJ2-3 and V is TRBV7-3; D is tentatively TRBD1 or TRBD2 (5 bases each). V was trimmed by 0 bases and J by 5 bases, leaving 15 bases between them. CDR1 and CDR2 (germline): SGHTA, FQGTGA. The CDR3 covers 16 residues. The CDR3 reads CASSLTTGPSGDTQYF. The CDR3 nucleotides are TGTGCCAGCAGCTTAACGACGGGACCTTCGGGAGATACGCAGTATTTT.

For the CDR3, the DNA is TGTGCCAGCAGTTTGGGGCCCAGCGGTCCTACCGTGCAGTACTTC. Translated: CASSLGPSGPTVQYF. The chain couples TRBV27 to TRBJ2-7; D may match TRBD1 or TRBD2 (5 bases each). The germline gives CDR1 MNHEY, CDR2 SMNVEV (reference sequence). The V end lost 3 bases, the J end lost 9 bases, and 21 bases lay between the germline ends. CDR3 length: 15 amino acids.